The present entry profiles one T cell receptor beta chain with its context. Its matching antigen is unknown. The data belong to a study of T cell responses to AZD1222 COVID-19 vaccine. General study points: Repertoire collection took place solely once the T cell response had peaked. Clonal diversity was possibly underestimated, and the donors were mostly white British, with more females. Across the whole spike, CD4 TCRs peaked at regions 160-218 and 743-854.

Investigators merged groups given second doses at roughly 4 or roughly 12 weeks. Measured with immunoSEQ multiplex PCR; TCRdb has only the in-frame clones, and not every one. In the table there are roughly 50,000 clones, approximately 86% of which are singletons. This CDR3 is 13 amino acids long. V shed 1 base and J 11 bases; nucleotides not matched to a gene: 5. Germline V lookup: CDR1 SGHAT, CDR2 FQNNGV. This TCR was recovered from an adult who received the AZD1222 COVID-19 vaccine. Sample: peripheral blood, taken 28 days after the second AZD1222 dose. The rearrangement joins TRBV11-2 to TRBJ1-1; 9 bases fit TRBD1. The CDR3 region has the DNA TGTGCCAGCAGCTTAGTGGGGGACAGGGTGGCTTTCTTT. Its translation: CASSLVGDRVAFF.